These 12 T cell receptor beta chains came from one sample sequenced in a study of control samples from healthy donors and cancer patients. The method was immunoSEQ multiplex PCR; TCRdb's version includes in-frame clones alone and lacks a portion of them. The sample lists tens of thousands of clones, less than 90% occurring once. The sequencing input was blood. These receptors were collected from a woman in her forties or fifties in good health.

This chain uses TRBV7-2 with TRBJ2-7; no reliable D call. Germline CDR1 SGHTA, CDR2 FQGNSA. Between the trimmed V and J ends, which lost 1 base and 0 bases, there was a span of 4 bases. The CDR3 has 13 amino acids. This CDR3 is CASSLDASYEQYF. The CDR3 nucleotides are TGTGCCAGCAGCTTAGACGCCTCCTACGAGCAGTACTTC. Together with reference TRBV7-2 and TRBJ2-7, the CDR3 gives the full variable domain: GAGVSQSPSNKVTEKGKDVELRCDPISGHTALYWYRQSLGQGLEFLIYFQGNSAPDKSGLPSDRFSAERTGGSVSTLTIQRTQQEDSAVYLCASSLDASYEQYFGPGTRLTVT.

This clone occurred a few times. The V call is TRBV2, the J call TRBJ2-1; 7 positions agree with TRBD2. Germline trimming cut 3 bases from V and 6 bases from J; bases unmatched to any gene: 8. Germline loops: CDR1 SNHLY, CDR2 FYNNEI. The CDR3 sequence is 15 residues long. CDR3 sequence reads: CASSERTRSINEQFF. For the CDR3, the DNA is TGTGCCAGCAGTGAGCGGACTAGGAGCATCAATGAGCAGTTCTTC.

This chain links TRBV3-1 (or the pseudogene TRBV3-2) with TRBJ1-6; D gene ambiguous. Germline CDR1 and CDR2: LGHDT and YNNKEL (reference sequence). The V gene lost 5 bases and the J gene lost 7 bases, with 15 bases spanning the gap. The CDR3 loop spans 15 amino acids. The CDR3 DNA follows: TGTGCCAGCAGCGTAGGGCCCTCGAGCAATTCACCCCTCCACTTT. Translation: CASSVGPSSNSPLHF.

This clone has a single count. The chain combines TRBV6-5 with TRBJ1-1, with no clear D. Trimming removed 7 bases at V and 1 base at J, with 10 bases between. The CDR3 consists of 13 residues. Germline lookup yields CDR1 MNHEY and CDR2 SVGAGI. The CDR3, as DNA: TGTGCCAGCACCCTGGGGTGGAACACTGAAGCTTTCTTT. It codes for CASTLGWNTEAFF.

The J gene is TRBJ2-4, the V gene TRBV5-6, with TRBD1 as a possible D gene (6 bases). V lost 0 bases and J 12 bases, leaving 16 bases between the germline ends. Germline lookup yields CDR1 SGHDT and CDR2 YYEEEE. This CDR3 has 14 amino acids. Here the CDR3 DNA reads TGTGCCAGCAGCTTGGAGGTCAGGGGAGCGAGTCAGTACTTC. As protein: CASSLEVRGASQYF.

The V call is TRBV5-1, the J call TRBJ1-4; 7 nucleotides align to TRBD1. The V segment lost 1 base and the J segment 7 bases; nucleotides outside the gene matches: 7. Germline CDR1 and CDR2: SGHRS and YFSETQ. This CDR3 spans 15 amino acids. CDR3 nucleotide sequence: TGCGCCAGCAGCTTGAGGGACAGCGAATTTGAAAAACTGTTTTTT. Translated, it gives CASSLRDSEFEKLFF. Using reference TRBV5-1 and TRBJ1-4 for the parts outside the CDR3, the full variable domain is KAGVTQTPRYLIKTRGQQVTLSCSPISGHRSVSWYQQTPGQGLQFLFEYFSETQRNKGNFPGRFSGRQFSNSRSEMNVSTLELGDSALYLCASSLRDSEFEKLFFGSGTQLSVL.

This clone has only one observation. This rearrangement joins TRBV6-5 to TRBJ2-7; 9 bases map to TRBD1. Germline CDR1 is MNHEY and CDR2 is SVGAGI. The V and J ends lost 6 bases and 6 bases, in that order; junction bases with no gene match: 9. The CDR3 is made up of 14 amino acids. The CDR3 is CASRPPGQGREQYF. The CDR3 nucleotides are TGTGCCAGCAGGCCACCGGGACAGGGTCGCGAGCAGTACTTC.

The chain links TRBV11-2 to TRBJ2-7; perhaps TRBD1 as D (5 bases). V lost 5 bases and J 3 bases, leaving 8 bases between the germline ends. The CDR3 sequence is 12 residues long. Per germline, CDR1 SGHAT and CDR2 FQNNGV. The DNA of the CDR3 is TGTGCCAGCAGCCCCCAGGGCTACGAGCAGTACTTC. Encoded protein: CASSPQGYEQYF.

This clone was counted only a few times. The chain is built from TRBV28 and TRBJ2-3; TRBD1 aligns across 7 bases. Germline values: CDR1 MDHEN, CDR2 SYDVKM. The CDR3 is made up of 14 amino acids. With V trimmed by 7 bases and J by 3 bases, 7 bases remained unmatched. CDR3 nucleotide sequence: TGTGCCAGCAAAACAGGGGCGTCAACAGATACGCAGTATTTT. Its protein is CASKTGASTDTQYF.

The rearrangement uses TRBV12-3 or TRBV12-4 and TRBJ1-5; D remains ambiguous. The CDR3 is 12 amino acids. V was clipped by 3 bases and J by 7 bases, with 7 bases between them. CDR3 bases: TGTGCCAGCAGTTTTCGTCGCCAGCCCCAGCATTTT. Translation: CASSFRRQPQHF.

The genes are TRBV4-2 and TRBJ2-7; 7 nucleotides match TRBD2. The CDR3 covers 14 residues. CDR1 and CDR2 from the germline V gene are LGHNA and YNFKEQ. V shed 1 base and J 3 bases; nucleotides not matched to a gene: 3. The CDR3 protein is CASSQASGNYEQYF. CDR3 nucleotide sequence: TGTGCCAGCAGCCAAGCCAGCGGGAACTACGAGCAGTACTTC.

This clone was detected a few times. The chain uses TRBV9 and TRBJ1-2; 9 bases line up with TRBD1. V trimming: 3 bases; J trimming: 4 bases; junction bases outside the gene matches: 7. This CDR3 is built from 15 residues. CDR1 SGDLS and CDR2 YYNGEE come from the germline V gene. In DNA, the CDR3 is TGTGCCAGCAGCGCGGGTACAGGGGGCGGCTATGGCTACACCTTC. It specifies CASSAGTGGGYGYTF.